These 21 T cell receptor beta chains share one sample of origin, sequenced in a study of blood T cell repertoires in COVID-19. Produced via immunoSEQ multiplex PCR; TCRdb's table is partial and in-frame only. The table records 300,000 to 350,000 clones, about 88% of them present only once. The specimen was PBMCs or T cells enriched from blood (not recorded which). The receptor source for this set is a woman aged 25-40 years who had been exposed to COVID-19.

This chain links TRBV25-1 with TRBJ2-7, with TRBD2 matching 11 bases. Germline-derived CDR1 and CDR2 are MGHDK and SYGVNS. The CDR3 runs to 16 residues. Losses at the gene ends were 1 base for V and 3 bases for J; bases not matched to a gene: 5. The CDR3 DNA sequence: TGTGCCAGCAGTGAATTGGGGACTAGCGGACTCTACGAGCAGTACTTC. Its protein product is CASSELGTSGLYEQYF.

The chain has TRBV9 and TRBJ1-3; D is undetermined. CDR3 size: 15 residues. The ends were cut back, 0 bases at V and 0 bases at J, with 7 bases in the middle. The germline V gene encodes CDR1 SGDLS and CDR2 YYNGEE. DNA for the CDR3: TGTGCCAGCAGCGTAGACAGCCCCTCTGGAAACACCATATATTTT. It translates to CASSVDSPSGNTIYF. Full variable domain (remainder filled in from reference TRBV9 and TRBJ1-3): DSGVTQTPKHLITATGQRVTLRCSPRSGDLSVYWYQQSLDQGLQFLIQYYNGEERAKGNILERFSAQQFPDLHSELNLSSLELGDSALYFCASSVDSPSGNTIYFGEGSWLTVV.

In this sample, this clone turned up once. This CDR3 reads CASSSPLAGGFTQYF. Here the CDR3 DNA reads TGTGCCAGCAGTTCCCCTCTAGCGGGAGGGTTTACGCAGTATTTT. V and J are TRBV28 and TRBJ2-3, with 12 bases aligning to TRBD2. V shed 4 bases and J 8 bases; nucleotides not matched to a gene: 7. The CDR3 totals 15 residues. Germline V gives CDR1 MDHEN, CDR2 SYDVKM.

This chain uses TRBV7-9 with TRBJ1-6, with 9 positions matching TRBD1. After removal of 5 bases from V and 8 bases from J, the junction contained 7 bases not matched to a gene. The germline gives CDR1 SEHNR, CDR2 FQNEAQ (reference sequence). This CDR3 contains 15 residues. The DNA of the CDR3 is TGTGCCAGCAGCCGGGACAGGGTTAGACATTCACCCCTCCACTTT. Amino acids: CASSRDRVRHSPLHF.

The CDR3 sequence is CASSYYRDRGRAEAFF. The CDR3 nucleotides read TGTGCCAGCAGCTATTACCGGGACAGGGGGCGAGCTGAAGCTTTCTTT. V gene TRBV3-1 (or the pseudogene TRBV3-2) combines with J gene TRBJ1-1, with 12 bases that match TRBD1. Germline values: CDR1 LGHDT, CDR2 YNNKEL (reference sequence). After removal of 5 bases from V and 6 bases from J, the junction contained 10 bases not matched to a gene. The CDR3 length is 16 residues.

V gene TRBV24-1 combines with J gene TRBJ2-3; 10 bases fit TRBD2. Germline V lookup: CDR1 KGHDR, CDR2 SFDVKD. There are 17 residues in the CDR3. Germline trimming cut 7 bases from V and 10 bases from J; bases unmatched to any gene: 19. The DNA for the CDR3 is TGTGCCACCAGCCCGACCGGGACTAGCGCCAGGGGGGCGTCGCAGTATTTT. The encoded protein is CATSPTGTSARGASQYF.

This chain uses TRBV6-5 with TRBJ2-7; D unresolved. CDR1 is MNHEY and CDR2 is SVGAGI in the germline V gene. CDR3 length: 15 residues. Between the trimmed V and J ends, which lost 0 bases and 3 bases, there was a span of 12 bases. CDR3 residues: CASSYSWLLNYEQYF. CDR3 coding DNA: TGTGCCAGCAGTTACTCGTGGCTCTTAAACTACGAGCAGTACTTC.

J is TRBJ1-5 and V is TRBV28; 8 bases match TRBD1. V was clipped by 2 bases and J by 0 bases; unmatched bases: 15. This CDR3 contains 20 residues. Germline lookup yields CDR1 MDHEN and CDR2 SYDVKM. The CDR3, as DNA: TGTGCCAGCAGTTTACCCCCCATGGGGACAGGAGCCTATAGCAATCAGCCCCAGCATTTT. Translation: CASSLPPMGTGAYSNQPQHF.

The CDR3 loop is CSVVIPETGVNEKLFF. The CDR3 DNA follows: TGCAGCGTTGTTATCCCCGAAACAGGGGTTAATGAAAAACTGTTTTTT. The chain combines TRBV29-1 with TRBJ1-4; TRBD1 agrees at 7 bases. CDR3 length: 16 residues. After removal of 4 bases from V and 4 bases from J, the junction contained 12 bases not matched to a gene. In germline, CDR1 is SQVTM, CDR2 ANQGSEA.

The gene calls are TRBV6-1 and TRBJ2-1, with 13 nucleotides matching TRBD2. CDR3 length: 18 residues. CDR1 and CDR2 from the germline V gene are MNHNS and SASEGT. J lost 4 bases, V lost 3 bases, and 9 bases had no gene match. The CDR3 reads CASSEVVWGLAGYNEQFF. The CDR3 DNA follows: TGTGCCAGCAGTGAGGTAGTCTGGGGACTAGCGGGGTACAATGAGCAGTTCTTC.

The chain is built from TRBV6-5 and TRBJ1-2; D unclear. The CDR3 spans 11 residues. Looked up from germline, CDR1 is MNHEY and CDR2 is SVGAGI. V was pared by 7 bases and J by 3 bases, with 6 bases between. In DNA, the CDR3 is TGTGCCAGCATTGGAGACTATGGCTACACCTTC. It encodes CASIGDYGYTF.

The chain employs TRBV19 and TRBJ2-7; D is uncertain. The length of the CDR3 is 14 residues. CDR1 is LNHDA, CDR2 SQIVND, per germline (reference sequence). Trimming shortened V by 6 bases and J by 0 bases, and 12 bases separated the two germline ends. The CDR3 bases are TGTGCCAGTAGGGTCAGGCCGAACTCCTACGAGCAGTACTTC. Translating gives CASRVRPNSYEQYF.

For this clone: This same CDR3 is encoded by further DNA sequences in the sample. The rearrangement uses TRBV7-9 and TRBJ2-7, with D perhaps TRBD1 (6 bases). The CDR3 is 14 amino acids. Trimming took 1 base from V and 3 from J, leaving 10 bases between them. Germline CDR1 and CDR2: SEHNR and FQNEAQ (reference sequence). In DNA form, the CDR3 reads TGTGCCAGCAGCTTAGTAACAGGGAGCTACGAGCAGTACTTC. It specifies CASSLVTGSYEQYF.

The gene calls are TRBV30 and TRBJ2-1; 10 positions match TRBD2. J was trimmed by 5 bases and V by 0 bases; bases with no gene match: 4. The CDR3 totals 15 residues. Germline V gene data show CDR1 as GTSNPN and CDR2 as SVGIG (reference sequence). CDR3 DNA: TGTGCCTGGAGTGTACCTAGCGGGAGAAACAATGAGCAGTTCTTC. As protein: CAWSVPSGRNNEQFF.

The rearrangement links TRBV18 to TRBJ2-7; no firm D call. In germline, CDR1 is KGHSH, CDR2 LQKENI. The CDR3 length is 16 residues. Trimming removed 0 bases at V and 2 bases at J, with 14 bases between. Here the CDR3 reads CASSPPPGRIAYEQYF. The DNA for the CDR3 is TGTGCCAGCTCACCACCCCCGGGTAGGATCGCCTACGAGCAGTACTTC.

This chain joins TRBV5-1 and TRBJ2-7, with a tentative D call TRBD1 (6 bases). The CDR3 consists of 15 residues. The V gene lost 4 bases and the J gene lost 2 bases, with 16 bases spanning the gap. CDR1 and CDR2 from the germline V gene are SGHRS and YFSETQ. CDR3 amino acids: CASSQLTTGTYEQYF. The CDR3 DNA reads as TGCGCCAGCAGCCAACTTACTACAGGGACCTACGAGCAGTACTTC.

The chain joins TRBV10-1 to TRBJ2-1; 10 bases fit TRBD2. The CDR3 has 16 amino acids. From germline, CDR1 is WNHNN and CDR2 SYGVQD (reference sequence). With 3 bases clipped from V and 6 bases from J, the junction kept 8 bases outside the gene matches. The CDR3 region has the DNA TGCGCCAGCAGTGAAGCCCTAGCGGGAGTCCGCAATGAGCAGTTCTTC. Its translation: CASSEALAGVRNEQFF.

CDR3 sequence: CASSHGTGGDEAFF. CDR3 coding DNA: TGTGCCAGCAGCCACGGGACAGGGGGTGATGAAGCTTTCTTT. The genes are TRBV3-1 (or the pseudogene TRBV3-2) and TRBJ1-1; 11 nucleotides line up with TRBD1. With 3 bases clipped from V and 7 bases from J, the junction kept 4 bases outside the gene matches. Per germline, CDR1 LGHDT and CDR2 YNNKEL (reference sequence). The CDR3 spans 14 residues.

V usage is TRBV28 and J usage is TRBJ1-2, with D possibly being TRBD1 (6 bases). In germline, CDR1 is MDHEN, CDR2 SYDVKM. V was pared by 1 base and J by 2 bases, with 14 bases between. The CDR3 length is 16 residues. CDR3 DNA sequence: TGTGCCAGCAGTTTATTAGTGGACAGCTTAAACTATGGCTACACCTTC. As protein: CASSLLVDSLNYGYTF.

V usage is TRBV5-1 and J usage is TRBJ2-1; 10 bases fit TRBD2. This CDR3 comprises 15 residues. Losses at the gene ends were 5 bases for V and 8 bases for J; bases not matched to a gene: 10. Germline-derived CDR1 and CDR2 are SGHRS and YFSETQ. The CDR3 bases are TGCGCCAGCAGTTTTACTAGCGGGAACCCCGATGAGCAGTTCTTC. Residues: CASSFTSGNPDEQFF.

The V gene is TRBV6-5, the J gene TRBJ1-2; D perhaps matches TRBD1 (5 bases). V lost 4 bases to trimming and J lost 2 bases, with 14 bases between them. Germline assignment: CDR1 MNHEY and CDR2 SVGAGI. The CDR3 contains 15 residues. CDR3 DNA sequence: TGTGCCAGCAGTTGGGGACTGGTTCCAAACTATGGCTACACCTTC. Its protein is CASSWGLVPNYGYTF.